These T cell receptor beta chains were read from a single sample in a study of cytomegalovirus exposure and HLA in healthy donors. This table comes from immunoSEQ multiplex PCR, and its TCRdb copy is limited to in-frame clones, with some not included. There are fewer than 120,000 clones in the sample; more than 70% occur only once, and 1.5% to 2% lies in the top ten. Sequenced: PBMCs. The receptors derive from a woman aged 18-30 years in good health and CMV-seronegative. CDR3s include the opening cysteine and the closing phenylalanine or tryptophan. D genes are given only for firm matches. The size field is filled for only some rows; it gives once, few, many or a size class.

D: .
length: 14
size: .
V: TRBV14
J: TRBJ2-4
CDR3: CASSPSGVGNIQYF
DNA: TGTGCCAGCAGCCCATCGGGGGTGGGGAACATTCAGTACTTC

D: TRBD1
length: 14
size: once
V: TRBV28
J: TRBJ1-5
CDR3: CASTLRTGIQPQHF
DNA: TGTGCCAGCACCCTTAGGACAGGGATTCAGCCCCAGCATTTT

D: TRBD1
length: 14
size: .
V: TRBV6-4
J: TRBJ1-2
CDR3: CASSSDRRNYGYTF
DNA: TGTGCCAGCAGCTCGGACAGGCGTAACTATGGCTACACCTTC

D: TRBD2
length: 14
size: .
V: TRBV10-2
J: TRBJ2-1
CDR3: CASILAGEGNEQFF
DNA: TGCGCCAGCATATTAGCGGGGGAAGGAAATGAGCAGTTCTTC

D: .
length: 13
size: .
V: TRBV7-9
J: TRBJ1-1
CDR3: CASSPGVAGEAFF
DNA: TGTGCCAGCAGCCCAGGGGTCGCCGGGGAAGCTTTCTTT

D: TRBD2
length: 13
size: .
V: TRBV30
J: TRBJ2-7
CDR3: CAWDSGSSYEQYF
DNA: TGTGCCTGGGACAGCGGGAGCTCCTACGAGCAGTACTTC

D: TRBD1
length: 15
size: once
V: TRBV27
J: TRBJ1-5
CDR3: CASSIQGYSNQPQHF
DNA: TGTGCCAGCAGTATACAGGGGTATAGCAATCAGCCCCAGCATTTT

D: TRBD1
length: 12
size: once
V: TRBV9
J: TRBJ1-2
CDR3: CASSGNRGGYTF
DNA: TGTGCCAGCAGCGGTAACAGGGGTGGCTACACCTTC

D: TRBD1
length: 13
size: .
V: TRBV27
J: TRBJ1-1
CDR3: CASRKDRGAEAFF
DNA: TGTGCCAGCAGAAAAGACAGGGGTGCTGAAGCTTTCTTT

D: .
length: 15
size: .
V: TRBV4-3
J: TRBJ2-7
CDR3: CASSQATGKVYEQYF
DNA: TGCGCCAGCAGCCAAGCGACTGGCAAGGTCTACGAGCAGTACTTC

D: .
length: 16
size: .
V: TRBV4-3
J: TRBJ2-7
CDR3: CASSHARGVSSYEQYF
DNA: TGCGCCAGCAGCCACGCGCGGGGAGTGAGCTCCTACGAGCAGTACTTC

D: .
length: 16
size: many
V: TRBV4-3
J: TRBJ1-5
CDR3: CASSQEGGQGGQPQHF
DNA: TGCGCCAGCAGCCAAGAGGGTGGTCAGGGAGGTCAGCCCCAGCATTTT

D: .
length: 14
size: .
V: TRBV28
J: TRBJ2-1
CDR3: CASSLRGSSNEQFF
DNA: TGTGCCAGCAGTCTCAGGGGTTCCTCCAATGAGCAGTTCTTC